Shown below are 10 T cell receptor beta chains from a single sample sequenced in a study of shared clonotypes between healthy human individuals. The naive CD8 fraction comprised CD45RO-negative cells positively selected for CCR7 and excluded terminally differentiated effector memory CD45RA+ cells. Some clones are missing from TCRdb's copy, which holds only in-frame ones; the method was immunoSEQ multiplex PCR. The repertoire holds about 2.1 million clones, with around 93% as singletons. Sequencing input: naive CD8+ T cells from PBMCs. Receptors were obtained from a man in his late teens or twenties in good health. Some clones in this sample may be carry-over from other donors' samples.

This rearrangement joins TRBV2 to TRBJ2-2, with 10 nucleotides matching TRBD2. The V and J ends lost 7 bases and 5 bases, in that order; junction bases with no gene match: 7. CDR1 and CDR2 from the germline V gene are SNHLY and FYNNEI. The CDR3 consists of 15 residues. CDR3 in amino acids: CASMASGRGTGELFF. In DNA form, the CDR3 reads TGTGCCAGCATGGCTAGCGGGAGAGGTACCGGGGAGCTGTTTTTT. Full variable domain (missing parts from reference TRBV2 and TRBJ2-2): EPEVTQTPSHQVTQMGQEVILRCVPISNHLYFYWYRQILGQKVEFLVSFYNNEISEKSEIFDDQFSVERPDGSNFTLKIRSTKLEDSAMYFCASMASGRGTGELFFGEGSRLTVL.

The chain joins TRBV4-2 to TRBJ2-5; D is unclear. Germline CDR1 LGHNA, CDR2 YNFKEQ. This CDR3 has 14 residues. V was cut by 0 bases and J by 1 base, with 6 bases left in between. CDR3: CASSQEFVQETQYF. The CDR3 DNA reads as TGTGCCAGCAGCCAAGAGTTCGTCCAAGAGACCCAGTACTTC.

The chain has TRBV7-9 and TRBJ2-2, with 8 bases that match TRBD2. From germline, CDR1 is SEHNR and CDR2 FQNEAQ (reference sequence). There are 14 residues in the CDR3. Trimming took 3 bases from V and 6 from J; bases not matched to a gene: 3. The CDR3 DNA reads as TGTGCCAGCAGCTTCGGACTAGCCCCCGGGGAGCTGTTTTTT. Translation gives CASSFGLAPGELFF.

CDR3 protein: CASSNGQGFDYGYTF. The CDR3 bases are TGTGCCAGCAGCAACGGACAGGGTTTTGACTATGGCTACACCTTC. The J gene is TRBJ1-2, the V gene TRBV7-8; 8 bases align to TRBD1. Unmatched junction bases numbered 8, after V lost 5 bases and J lost 3 bases. Germline V gene sequence: CDR1 SGHVS, CDR2 FQNEAQ. This CDR3 region has 15 residues.

V and J are TRBV7-2 and TRBJ2-1; tentatively, D is TRBD2 (6 bases). The CDR3 consists of 12 residues. The germline gives CDR1 SGHTA, CDR2 FQGNSA. Trimming pared 5 bases from V and 10 bases from J, leaving 12 bases between. The chain's CDR3 is CASSPRGWEQFF. CDR3 in DNA: TGTGCCAGCAGCCCACGGGGGTGGGAGCAGTTCTTC.

The chain uses TRBV11-2 and TRBJ1-1; D uncertain. Germline CDR1 and CDR2: SGHAT and FQNNGV. V lost 2 bases and J 4 bases, leaving 8 bases between the germline ends. The CDR3 loop spans 13 amino acids. CDR3 DNA sequence: TGTGCCAGCAGCTTAATGGGGAGCACTGAAGCTTTCTTT. Translation gives CASSLMGSTEAFF.

This chain connects TRBV7-8 to TRBJ2-2; 8 positions agree with TRBD2. CDR1 and CDR2 (germline): SGHVS, FQNEAQ. V shed 5 bases and J 0 bases; nucleotides not matched to a gene: 5. This CDR3 is built from 16 residues. Here the CDR3 reads CASSPSGGANTGELFF. DNA of the CDR3: TGTGCCAGCAGCCCAAGCGGGGGTGCGAACACCGGGGAGCTGTTTTTT.

This chain joins TRBV6-4 and TRBJ1-1, with D uncertain. This CDR3 spans 13 amino acids. Germline V gene lookup returns CDR1 MRHNA and CDR2 SNTAGT. V was shortened by 4 bases and J by 5 bases, with 11 bases between the two germline ends. The CDR3 nucleotides read TGTGCCAGCAGTGTCGGCCTACAAACTGAAGCTTTCTTT. Protein: CASSVGLQTEAFF.

This chain links TRBV18 with TRBJ2-1; D gene uncertain. Germline CDR1 is KGHSH and CDR2 is LQKENI. CDR3 size: 17 residues. Trimming removed 0 bases from V and 0 bases from J, with 12 bases in between. This chain's CDR3 is CASSPPMDEPSYNEQFF. CDR3 bases: TGTGCCAGCTCACCACCTATGGACGAGCCCTCCTACAATGAGCAGTTCTTC.

The chain carries TRBV4-3 and TRBJ2-7; 9 nucleotides agree with TRBD2. This CDR3 is built from 17 residues. After removal of 0 bases from V and 6 bases from J, the junction contained 12 bases not matched to a gene. The V gene's germline CDR1 is LGHNA and CDR2 YSLEER. The CDR3, as DNA: TGCGCCAGCAGCCAAGATTTCCCCGGGGGACTAGCTTCCGAGCAGTACTTC. Residues: CASSQDFPGGLASEQYF.